This T cell receptor beta chain was sequenced in a study of T cell repertoires in cytomegalovirus infection. For the study at large: It can be stated that public TCR beta signatures indicated CMV infection as well as a matching HLA type. General study results and limits: The ex vivo response was dominated by HLA-C-restricted CMV-specific TCR beta clonotypes. Summed public TCR beta family frequency identified CMV carriers bearing the relevant HLA.

In its sample, this clonotype was seen a few times. Its matching antigen is unknown. TCRdb ran MiXCR on the reads and lists one entry per CDR3 protein. Of around 530,000 distinct CDR3 sequences in the sample, about 26% are singletons; the top ten hold 13%. The V end was cut by 3 bases, the J end by 2 bases, with 4 bases between. The CDR3 extends over 12 amino acids. Germline values: CDR1 LNHDA, CDR2 SQIVND (reference sequence). The sequence came from a human donor in good health (CMV status not recorded). Some clones in this sample may be carry-over from other donors' samples. J is TRBJ1-2 and V is TRBV19; D is ambiguous. Source material: PBMCs. CDR3 nucleotide sequence: TGTGCCAGTAGTATCAGGAACTATGGCTACACCTTC. Its protein product is CASSIRNYGYTF. The variable domain in full, completed from reference TRBV19 and TRBJ1-2, reads DGGITQSPKYLFRKEGQNVTLSCEQNLNHDAMYWYRQDPGQGLRLIYYSQIVNDFQKGDIAEGYSVSREKKESFPLTVTSAQKNPTAFYLCASSIRNYGYTFGSGTRLTVV.